This T cell receptor (beta chain) derives from a study of blood T cell repertoires in COVID-19 (dated by TCRdb to 2020 to 2021). Broadly, across the study: Recovered participants in ImmuneRACE Cohort 3 were defined by two consecutive negative NP/OP PCR tests, clearance by a healthcare professional, or resolution of symptoms. Subjects who had been exposed to COVID-19, were actively infected with it, or had recovered from it provided the deeply sampled blood TCRbeta repertoires that made up the dataset. Where available, HLA class I and class II types were obtained from metadata supplied by the sample provider rather than from assay-based typing. The collaborator samples originated in the United States, Italy and Spain and spanned the acute and convalescent phases of COVID-19. The material from the prospective study consisted of cDNA or gDNA derived from T cells, B-cell-depleted T cells, or PBMCs. The sample metadata nearly always contained a de-identified subject ID, COVID-19 status, age in years and sex. Samples were obtained from the ongoing ImmuneRACE study (first 160 participants) and from 950 to 1,500 subjects provided by 6 global collaborators. The repertoires were released in a freely available public database intended as a resource for research on the immune response to SARS-CoV-2. The study at large found these results: Clinical and demographic metadata were provided uncurated, with the amount varying by source and participant.

A word on this clone: Which antigen it targets is not known. The sample holds no much larger clone one base away, and base qualities are not on file.

Participants in the prospective study were enrolled through a virtual design, were aged roughly 18 to 100 years, and lived in some 24 United States geographic areas. In the prospective study, cohorts were assigned on the basis of participant-reported clinical history obtained from a screening survey and a study questionnaire. In the prospective study, mobile phlebotomists collected whole blood, serum and a nasopharyngeal or oropharyngeal swab from each participant. Over a roughly 2-month period, participants in the prospective study had the option of providing additional blood draws and questionnaires. Before DNA extraction, prospective study blood samples were shipped either frozen or at room temperature. V lost 0 bases and J lost 4 bases; the stretch between them is 15 bases long. Based on the germline V gene, the CDR1 and CDR2 sequences are MRHNA and SNTAGT. The CDR3 runs 16 residues from the cysteine to the phenylalanine. Only the CDR3 DNA is retained, 48 bases long and in frame from the first base.

TCRbeta CDR3 regions were amplified from genomic DNA by means of the immunoSEQ Assay, a bias-controlled multiplex PCR. The authors' pipeline ran thus. The number of nucleated cells in each sample was estimated from the amplification of reference gene primers within the assay. To quantify the absolute abundance of each unique TCRbeta CDR3 rearrangement, sequence reads were collapsed and filtered. For each sample, productive Simpson clonality was calculated by taking the square root of Simpson's diversity index across productive rearrangements. TCRdb stores this immuneACCESS table with in-frame sequences only. Part of the clones is absent; in the studies checked, under half of the shortfall reflects unresolved V genes, and no reason is known for the rest. D and trimming come from the DNA, and the V and J calls and clone size come from that table. Present in this sample are hundreds of thousands of clones, 87% of which were seen just once. Around 2% of the sample rests with the top ten.

The receptor was isolated from a man aged 40-55 years in a cohort exposed to, infected with or recovered from COVID-19 (not recorded which). Recombination linked TRBV6-4 to TRBJ1-2; too little of a D gene remains to name it. The sample was PBMCs or T cells enriched from blood (not recorded which). The bases are TGTGCCAGCAGTGACTCGAAGGGATTCCGGGGCTATGGCTACACCTTC. This codes for CASSDSKGFRGYGYTF.